These T cell receptor beta chains were read from a single sample in a study of Ad26.COV2.S vaccination and SARS-CoV-2 variants. The protocol was immunoSEQ multiplex PCR, while the TCRdb copy is restricted to in-frame clones and leaves out a portion. Of about 400,000 clones listed, around 89% are singletons. Sample: peripheral blood, taken in a trial of Ad26.COV2.S vaccine versus placebo. These receptor sequences come from a person between 18 and 65 years old who received the Ad26.COV2.S COVID-19 vaccine or a placebo. Each CDR3 is given with its conserved first and last residue. Fields, in order: CDR3 DNA, CDR3 protein, J gene, V gene, D gene, clone size. The D gene is left open where the match is weak. Clone size appears in some rows only: once, few, many, or a class for an expanded clone.

cdr3_nt: TGTGCCAGCAGTTTACCGCCCATATCCTCGGGGCTAAGAAAAGAGACCCAGTACTTC; cdr3_aa: CASSLPPISSGLRKETQYF; j_call: TRBJ2-5; v_call: TRBV28; d_call: -; clone_size: -
cdr3_nt: TGTGCCAGCTCACCTCCGGGACAGTTAGTTGTGTCTGCTGGCTACACCTTC; cdr3_aa: CASSPPGQLVVSAGYTF; j_call: TRBJ1-2; v_call: TRBV18; d_call: TRBD1; clone_size: -
cdr3_nt: TGTGCCAGCAGTTTATCGCGGGACTTCTTTTTCAATGAGCAGTTCTTC; cdr3_aa: CASSLSRDFFFNEQFF; j_call: TRBJ2-1; v_call: TRBV27; d_call: -; clone_size: -
cdr3_nt: TGTGCCAGCAGCCAAGTCGAAGCGGCCTACGAGCAGTACTTC; cdr3_aa: CASSQVEAAYEQYF; j_call: TRBJ2-7; v_call: TRBV3-1/TRBV3-2; d_call: -; clone_size: -
cdr3_nt: TGTGCCAGCAGTCGCCGCCCAACTAGCGGGGGTCACAATGAGCAGTTCTTC; cdr3_aa: CASSRRPTSGGHNEQFF; j_call: TRBJ2-1; v_call: TRBV6-6; d_call: TRBD2; clone_size: -
cdr3_nt: TGCGCCAGCAGCCAAGATTTGGCAGGCCGGGGCTATGGCTACACCTTC; cdr3_aa: CASSQDLAGRGYGYTF; j_call: TRBJ1-2; v_call: TRBV4-3; d_call: -; clone_size: -
cdr3_nt: TGTGCCAGCAGCTCGACGCGGGACTTCGGGGGCTACACCTTC; cdr3_aa: CASSSTRDFGGYTF; j_call: TRBJ1-2; v_call: TRBV7-9; d_call: -; clone_size: many
cdr3_nt: TGTGCCAGCTCACCACAGGGGAACGGGGAGCTGTTTTTT; cdr3_aa: CASSPQGNGELFF; j_call: TRBJ2-2; v_call: TRBV18; d_call: -; clone_size: once
cdr3_nt: TGTGCCAGCAGTTTTGAGGGAAACACCATATATTTT; cdr3_aa: CASSFEGNTIYF; j_call: TRBJ1-3; v_call: TRBV12-3/TRBV12-4; d_call: -; clone_size: -
cdr3_nt: TGTGCCAGCAGCTTTAGACAGGATCAAGAGACCCAGTACTTC; cdr3_aa: CASSFRQDQETQYF; j_call: TRBJ2-5; v_call: TRBV5-4; d_call: -; clone_size: -
cdr3_nt: TGTGCCAGCAGCTTAGGCGGGACAGGGGGCGGGTATGAGCAGTTCTTC; cdr3_aa: CASSLGGTGGGYEQFF; j_call: TRBJ2-1; v_call: TRBV7-2; d_call: TRBD1; clone_size: -
cdr3_nt: TGTGCCACCTCGAAGACAGGGGGGGGACAGCCCCAGCATTTT; cdr3_aa: CATSKTGGGQPQHF; j_call: TRBJ1-5; v_call: TRBV15; d_call: TRBD1; clone_size: -
cdr3_nt: TGTGCCAGCAGCTTGAGACAGGGTTATGTGGCCGGGGAGCTGTTTTTT; cdr3_aa: CASSLRQGYVAGELFF; j_call: TRBJ2-2; v_call: TRBV11-3; d_call: TRBD1; clone_size: -
cdr3_nt: TGTGCCAGCAATAAAGGCAGGGGCACAGATACGCAGTATTTT; cdr3_aa: CASNKGRGTDTQYF; j_call: TRBJ2-3; v_call: TRBV27; d_call: -; clone_size: once
cdr3_nt: TGTGCCAGCAGCCGTGAATTCCCCACTGAAGCTTTCTTT; cdr3_aa: CASSREFPTEAFF; j_call: TRBJ1-1; v_call: TRBV12-3/TRBV12-4; d_call: -; clone_size: -
cdr3_nt: TGTGCCAGCAGCTTAGGCCTTTTCGGCGGGGGCACAGATACGCAGTATTTT; cdr3_aa: CASSLGLFGGGTDTQYF; j_call: TRBJ2-3; v_call: TRBV13; d_call: -; clone_size: -
cdr3_nt: TGTGCCAGCAGCCGGGACAGGGCCCAAGAGACCCAGTACTTC; cdr3_aa: CASSRDRAQETQYF; j_call: TRBJ2-5; v_call: TRBV6-2/TRBV6-3; d_call: TRBD1; clone_size: -
cdr3_nt: TGTGCCAGCAGCGGATTGGACAGGGATTACAATGAGCAGTTCTTC; cdr3_aa: CASSGLDRDYNEQFF; j_call: TRBJ2-1; v_call: TRBV9; d_call: TRBD1; clone_size: -
cdr3_nt: TGTGCCACCGCAGCAGCACCTCACCCGGGGGGGGAGACCCAGTACTTC; cdr3_aa: CATAAAPHPGGETQYF; j_call: TRBJ2-5; v_call: TRBV7-2; d_call: TRBD2; clone_size: -
cdr3_nt: TGTGCCAGCAGCCCAGGGGCTGAAGGCAATCAGCCCCAGCATTTT; cdr3_aa: CASSPGAEGNQPQHF; j_call: TRBJ1-5; v_call: TRBV6-5; d_call: -; clone_size: few
cdr3_nt: TGTGCCAGCAGTTACGGGACAGGGGGCCTGGGTGAAAAACTGTTTTTT; cdr3_aa: CASSYGTGGLGEKLFF; j_call: TRBJ1-4; v_call: TRBV6-6; d_call: TRBD1; clone_size: once
cdr3_nt: TGTGCCAGGCCGGCGGATTCTAACACCGGGGAGCTGTTTTTT; cdr3_aa: CARPADSNTGELFF; j_call: TRBJ2-2; v_call: TRBV30; d_call: -; clone_size: -
cdr3_nt: TGTGCCAGCAGCTCAGAACAGGGGGCCGCTGGAAACACCATATATTTT; cdr3_aa: CASSSEQGAAGNTIYF; j_call: TRBJ1-3; v_call: TRBV7-8; d_call: TRBD1; clone_size: -
cdr3_nt: TGTGCCAGCAGTTTATTCGGACAGGTTAACACCGGGGAGCTGTTTTTT; cdr3_aa: CASSLFGQVNTGELFF; j_call: TRBJ2-2; v_call: TRBV27; d_call: TRBD1; clone_size: -
cdr3_nt: TGTGCCAGCAGTTCACGAGGCCCCCGGACCAAGAGGCAGCCCCAGCATTTT; cdr3_aa: CASSSRGPRTKRQPQHF; j_call: TRBJ1-5; v_call: TRBV28; d_call: -; clone_size: -
cdr3_nt: TGTGCCAGCAGTTACCAGATAAAAAACCGGGACAGGGATGCCTACGAGCAGTACTTC; cdr3_aa: CASSYQIKNRDRDAYEQYF; j_call: TRBJ2-7; v_call: TRBV6-2/TRBV6-3; d_call: TRBD1; clone_size: -
cdr3_nt: TGCGCCAGCAGCCAAGTGGCGGGATCCAATGAGCAGTTCTTC; cdr3_aa: CASSQVAGSNEQFF; j_call: TRBJ2-1; v_call: TRBV4-1; d_call: -; clone_size: -
cdr3_nt: TGTGCCAGCAGCTTGAGTGGGGGGGTTGACCAGTACTTC; cdr3_aa: CASSLSGGVDQYF; j_call: TRBJ2-7; v_call: TRBV7-2; d_call: TRBD2; clone_size: -
cdr3_nt: TGTGCCAGCAGTTTATCGTCCTCCGGGACAGGGCTAAACGAGCAGTACTTC; cdr3_aa: CASSLSSSGTGLNEQYF; j_call: TRBJ2-7; v_call: TRBV27; d_call: TRBD1; clone_size: -